This paragraph reports one T cell receptor beta chain. Here immunoSEQ multiplex PCR was the method, and the copy in TCRdb shows in-frame clones only, minus some. The repertoire includes over 450,000 clones, roughly 89% of them detected once, and around 0.9% sits in the top ten. Trimming took 3 bases from V and 5 from J, leaving 22 bases between them. Germline loops: CDR1 SNHLY, CDR2 FYNNEI. The CDR3 extends over 17 amino acids. This sample is part of a study of blood T cell repertoires in COVID-19. Sequencing was performed on peripheral blood. This receptor was identified in a man in his late teens or twenties with COVID-19, enrolled during active disease. The rearrangement links TRBV2 to TRBJ2-5, with no clear D. Here the CDR3 DNA reads TGTGCCAGCAGTGAGGTTATCATTAAAGTGGGCCCTGAGACCCAGTACTTC. This codes for CASSEVIIKVGPETQYF.